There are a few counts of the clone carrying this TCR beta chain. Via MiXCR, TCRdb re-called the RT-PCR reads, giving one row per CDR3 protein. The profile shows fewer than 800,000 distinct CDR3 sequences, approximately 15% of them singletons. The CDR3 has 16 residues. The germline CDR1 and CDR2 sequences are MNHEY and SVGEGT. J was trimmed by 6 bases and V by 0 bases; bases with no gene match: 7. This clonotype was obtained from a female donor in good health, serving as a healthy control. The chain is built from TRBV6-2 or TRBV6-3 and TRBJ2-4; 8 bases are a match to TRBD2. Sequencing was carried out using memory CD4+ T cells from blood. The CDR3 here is CASSYSTGTRRNIQYF. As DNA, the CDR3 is TGTGCCAGCAGTTACTCAACCGGGACTAGAAGAAACATTCAGTACTTC.